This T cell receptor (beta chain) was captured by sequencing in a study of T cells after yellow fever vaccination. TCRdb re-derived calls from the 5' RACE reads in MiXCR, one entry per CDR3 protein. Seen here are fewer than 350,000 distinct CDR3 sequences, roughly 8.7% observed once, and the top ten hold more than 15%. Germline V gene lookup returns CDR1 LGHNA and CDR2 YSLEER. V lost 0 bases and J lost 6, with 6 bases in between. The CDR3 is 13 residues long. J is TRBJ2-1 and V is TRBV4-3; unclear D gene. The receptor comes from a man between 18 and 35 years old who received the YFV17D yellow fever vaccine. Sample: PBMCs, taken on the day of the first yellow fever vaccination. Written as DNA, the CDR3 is TGCGCCAGCAGCCAAGATAGGGTCAATGAGCAGTTCTTC. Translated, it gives CASSQDRVNEQFF.